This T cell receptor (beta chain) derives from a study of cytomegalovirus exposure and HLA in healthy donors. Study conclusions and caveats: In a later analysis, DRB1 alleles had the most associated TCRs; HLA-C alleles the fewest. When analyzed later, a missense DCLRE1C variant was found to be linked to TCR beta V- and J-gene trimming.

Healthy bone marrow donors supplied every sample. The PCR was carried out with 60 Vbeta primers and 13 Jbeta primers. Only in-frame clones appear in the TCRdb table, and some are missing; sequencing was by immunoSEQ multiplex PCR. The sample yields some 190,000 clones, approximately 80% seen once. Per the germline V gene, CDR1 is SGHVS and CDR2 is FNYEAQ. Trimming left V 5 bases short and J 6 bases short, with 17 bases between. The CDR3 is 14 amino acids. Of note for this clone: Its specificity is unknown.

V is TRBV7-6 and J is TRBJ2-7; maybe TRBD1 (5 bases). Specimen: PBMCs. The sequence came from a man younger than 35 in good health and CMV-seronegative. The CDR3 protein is CASSPIAGFREQYF. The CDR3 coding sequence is TGTGCCAGCAGCCCAATCGCAGGGTTCCGCGAGCAGTACTTC.